The 17 T cell receptor beta chains below all came from one sample that was sequenced in a study of shared clonotypes between healthy human individuals. Sequencing used immunoSEQ multiplex PCR; TCRdb keeps in-frame clones, though not all of them. The table lists 2 million to 2.5 million clones, 80% to 95% of them singletons. Sequenced material: naive CD4+ T cells from PBMCs. Subset in this sample: CD45RA+ positively selected. Source of these receptors: a man between 18 and 29 years old in good health. Some clones in this sample may be carry-over from other donors' samples.

A single count supports this clone. The chain uses TRBV6-1 and TRBJ1-1; 7 nucleotides line up with TRBD1. CDR1 and CDR2 (germline): MNHNS, SASEGT. V dropped 7 bases and J dropped 1; count of bases not matched to a gene: 6. The CDR3 spans 14 residues. DNA for the CDR3: TGTGCCAGCACTATACAGGGGAAGAACACTGAAGCTTTCTTT. This translates into CASTIQGKNTEAFF.

Only one count was recorded for this clone. The genes are TRBV5-6 and TRBJ2-5; D is uncertain. Per the germline V gene, CDR1 is SGHDT and CDR2 is YYEEEE. The CDR3 is 13 amino acids. Trimming cost V 0 bases and J 9 bases, with 12 bases left between them. CDR3 residues: CASSLGASGSQYF. The CDR3 region has the DNA TGTGCCAGCAGCTTGGGTGCCTCCGGGTCCCAGTACTTC. Full variable domain (outside the CDR3, taken from reference TRBV5-6 and TRBJ2-5): DAGVTQSPTHLIKTRGQQVTLRCSPKSGHDTVSWYQQALGQGPQFIFQYYEEEERQRGNFPDRFSGHQFPNYSSELNVNALLLGDSALYLCASSLGASGSQYFGPGTRLLVL.

Comment on this clone: Additional DNA sequences in this sample encode the identical CDR3. The chain carries TRBV6-6 and TRBJ1-5; possible D gene TRBD1, 6 bases. The CDR3 has 14 residues. The germline CDR1 and CDR2 sequences are MNHNY and SVGAGI (reference sequence). The germline V and J ends were trimmed by 1 base and 4 bases, with 8 bases remaining between them. DNA of the CDR3: TGTGCCAGCAGTTACTTAGGGGGTAATCAGCCCCAGCATTTT. Residues: CASSYLGGNQPQHF.

A single count supports this clone. The chain is built from TRBV7-2 and TRBJ1-5; D is undetermined. Per germline, CDR1 SGHTA and CDR2 FQGNSA. V was pared by 1 base and J by 0 bases, with 7 bases between. The length of the CDR3 is 15 residues. CDR3 loop: CASSLDGNSNQPQHF. In DNA form, the CDR3 reads TGTGCCAGCAGCTTAGACGGGAATAGCAATCAGCCCCAGCATTTT.

This clone occurred once. The chain carries TRBV29-1 and TRBJ2-4, with a tentative D call TRBD1 (6 bases). Germline V CDR1 and CDR2: SQVTM, ANQGSEA. Deletions cut 4 bases from V and 0 bases from J, with 10 bases between. The CDR3 length is 14 residues. The CDR3 protein is CSVGTVLAKNIQYF. The CDR3 DNA sequence: TGCAGCGTTGGGACAGTACTAGCCAAAAACATTCAGTACTTC.

The count of this clone is one. This chain uses TRBV12-5 with TRBJ2-1, with 8 nucleotides matching TRBD1. The length of the CDR3 is 14 residues. V lost 6 bases, J lost 9 bases, and 10 bases stayed unmatched. The V gene's germline CDR1 is LGHNT and CDR2 FRNRAP. The CDR3 spells CASGTTQGAGEQFF. CDR3 DNA sequence: TGTGCTAGTGGGACCACCCAGGGGGCCGGTGAGCAGTTCTTC.

The chain joins TRBV5-5 to TRBJ2-1, with D perhaps matching TRBD2 (5 bases). Trimming removed 0 bases at V and 4 bases at J, with 8 bases between. The CDR3 spans 14 residues. Per germline, CDR1 SGHKS and CDR2 YYEKEE (reference sequence). CDR3 coding DNA: TGTGCCAGCAGCTTGGCCGCGGGTTACAATGAGCAGTTCTTC. Its translation: CASSLAAGYNEQFF.

This clone appeared once. V gene TRBV30 combines with J gene TRBJ2-1, with 9 nucleotides matching TRBD2. V lost 4 bases to trimming and J lost 0 bases; unmatched junction nucleotides: 13. CDR1 and CDR2 (germline): GTSNPN, SVGIG (reference sequence). This CDR3 has 18 amino acids. In nucleotides, the CDR3 is TGTGCCTGGAAAGGCCTAGCGGGGACGCGAAGCTCCTACAATGAGCAGTTCTTC. Encoded protein: CAWKGLAGTRSSYNEQFF.

This chain connects TRBV6-5 to TRBJ1-5; weak D call: TRBD1 (5 bases). The ends were cut back, 2 bases at V and 3 bases at J, with 11 bases in the middle. CDR3 length: 15 amino acids. CDR1 and CDR2 (germline): MNHEY, SVGAGI. The CDR3, as DNA: TGTGCCAGCAGTTACCGGGTGGGGGTCAATCAGCCCCAGCATTTT. It translates to CASSYRVGVNQPQHF.

The chain combines TRBV18 with TRBJ1-1; the match to TRBD1 covers 7 bases. The CDR3 runs to 15 residues. Germline-derived CDR1 and CDR2 are KGHSH and LQKENI. The ends lost 2 bases at V and 2 bases at J; junction bases unmatched: 5. For the CDR3, the DNA is TGTGCCAGCTCACCAACGGGACAGATAAACACTGAAGCTTTCTTT. It yields the protein CASSPTGQINTEAFF.

The V gene is TRBV30, the J gene TRBJ1-6; D is undetermined. Trimming removed 3 bases from V and 2 bases from J, with 17 bases in between. The germline CDR1 and CDR2 sequences are GTSNPN and SVGIG (reference sequence). The CDR3 sequence is 17 residues long. CDR3: CAWRVPRSRTYNSPLHF. The CDR3 nucleotides are TGTGCCTGGAGGGTCCCTAGATCGCGAACCTATAATTCACCCCTCCACTTT.

In the case of this clone: The sample holds other DNA sequences that translate to the same CDR3. The chain carries TRBV19 and TRBJ1-5, with 10 nucleotides matching TRBD1. This CDR3 contains 14 residues. Per germline, CDR1 LNHDA and CDR2 SQIVND (reference sequence). Losses at the gene ends were 5 bases for V and 4 bases for J; bases not matched to a gene: 2. This chain's CDR3 is CASSSGQGNQPQHF. In nucleotides, the CDR3 is TGTGCCAGTAGTTCGGGACAGGGGAATCAGCCCCAGCATTTT.

A few counts support this clone. The V call is TRBV30, the J call TRBJ1-1; no clear D gene. The CDR3 length is 13 residues. V was trimmed by 1 base and J by 0 bases, leaving 6 bases between them. The germline CDR1 and CDR2 sequences are GTSNPN and SVGIG (reference sequence). In DNA form, the CDR3 reads TGTGCCTGGAGTGCGGACTTGAACACTGAAGCTTTCTTT. Translation: CAWSADLNTEAFF.

The chain uses TRBV5-1 and TRBJ1-5; 7 positions agree with TRBD1. The V segment lost 4 bases and the J segment 0 bases; nucleotides outside the gene matches: 4. Germline values: CDR1 SGHRS, CDR2 YFSETQ. CDR3 length: 15 amino acids. The CDR3 reads CASSRGQFSNQPQHF. The CDR3 DNA sequence: TGCGCCAGCAGCAGGGGACAGTTTAGCAATCAGCCCCAGCATTTT.

The table lists this clone with a count of one. The chain couples TRBV6-5 to TRBJ2-7; D remains unclear. The CDR3 consists of 13 residues. Trimming pared 7 bases from V and 3 bases from J, leaving 13 bases between. Germline CDR1 and CDR2: MNHEY and SVGAGI. CDR3 DNA sequence: TGTGCCAGCACAAGTCCCGTTGACTACGAGCAGTACTTC. This translates into CASTSPVDYEQYF.

This rearrangement joins TRBV6-1 to TRBJ2-1, with 8 bases aligning to TRBD1. V shed 0 bases and J 1 base; nucleotides not matched to a gene: 5. From germline, CDR1 is MNHNS and CDR2 SASEGT. The CDR3 extends over 17 amino acids. DNA of the CDR3: TGTGCCAGCAGTGAAGCGCCAGGGGGCCGGTCCTACAATGAGCAGTTCTTC. This encodes CASSEAPGGRSYNEQFF.

CDR3 in DNA: TGTGCCAGCAGCCAAGCGATGGCTTACGAGCAGTACTTC. Encoded protein: CASSQAMAYEQYF. This sequence joins TRBV7-2 and TRBJ2-7; unclear D gene. V lost 5 bases and J 4 bases, leaving 12 bases between the germline ends. This CDR3 comprises 13 residues. CDR1 and CDR2 from the germline V gene are SGHTA and FQGNSA.